These 2 T cell receptor beta chains were all obtained from the same sample, sequenced in a study of technical replicates of blood from four donors (dated by TCRdb to 2016 to 2017). The protocol used for the library was the immunoSEQ multiplex PCR assay. TCRdb retrieved this table from immuneACCESS and kept in-frame rearrangements only. Not all clones are present; in checked studies, unresolved V genes account for under half, and no reason is known for the remainder. The sample data list around 83,000 clones, and roughly 94% of these were observed just once. Around 0.25% of the sample goes to the ten largest clones. Sample: T cells isolated from PBMCs. The receptors were gathered from a human donor in good health.

The V gene is TRBV11-3, the J gene TRBJ1-2; D remains ambiguous. CDR1 and CDR2 from the germline V gene are SGHNT and YENEEA. The CDR3 consists of 13 residues. The V and J ends lost 1 base and 7 bases respectively, with 10 bases between them. In DNA, the CDR3 is TGTGCCAGCAGCTTAGGAGGGATGGGTGGCTACACCTTC. It yields the protein CASSLGGMGGYTF. The variable domain in full, completed from reference TRBV11-3 and TRBJ1-2, reads EAGVVQSPRYKIIEKKQPVAFWCNPISGHNTLYWYLQNLGQGPELLIRYENEEAVDDSQLPKDRFSAERLKGVDSTLKIQPAELGDSAVYLCASSLGGMGGYTFGSGTRLTVV.

J is TRBJ2-1 and V is TRBV25-1, with no clear D. The germline V gene encodes CDR1 MGHDK and CDR2 SYGVNS. The CDR3 is 12 amino acids. V was pared by 5 bases and J by 5 bases, with 7 bases between. The CDR3 sequence: CASSPRDNEQFF. The DNA for the CDR3 is TGTGCCAGCAGTCCACGAGACAATGAGCAGTTCTTC.